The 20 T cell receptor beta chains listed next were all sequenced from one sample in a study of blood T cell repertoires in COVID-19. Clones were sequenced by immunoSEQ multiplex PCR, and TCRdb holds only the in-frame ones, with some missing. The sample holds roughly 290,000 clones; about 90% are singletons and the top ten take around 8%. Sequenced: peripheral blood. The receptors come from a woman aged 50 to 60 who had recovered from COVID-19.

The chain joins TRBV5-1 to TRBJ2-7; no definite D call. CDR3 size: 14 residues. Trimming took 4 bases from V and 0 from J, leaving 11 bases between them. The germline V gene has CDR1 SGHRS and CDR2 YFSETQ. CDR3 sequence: CASSPDTNSYEQYF. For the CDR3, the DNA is TGCGCCAGCAGCCCAGACACAAACTCCTACGAGCAGTACTTC. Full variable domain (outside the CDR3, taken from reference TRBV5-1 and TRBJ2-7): KAGVTQTPRYLIKTRGQQVTLSCSPISGHRSVSWYQQTPGQGLQFLFEYFSETQRNKGNFPGRFSGRQFSNSRSEMNVSTLELGDSALYLCASSPDTNSYEQYFGPGTRLTVT.

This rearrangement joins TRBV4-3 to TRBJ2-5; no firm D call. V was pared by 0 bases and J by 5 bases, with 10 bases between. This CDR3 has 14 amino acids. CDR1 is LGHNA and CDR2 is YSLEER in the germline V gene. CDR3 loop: CASSQDAGYETQYF. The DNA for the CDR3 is TGCGCCAGCAGCCAAGATGCCGGGTACGAGACCCAGTACTTC.

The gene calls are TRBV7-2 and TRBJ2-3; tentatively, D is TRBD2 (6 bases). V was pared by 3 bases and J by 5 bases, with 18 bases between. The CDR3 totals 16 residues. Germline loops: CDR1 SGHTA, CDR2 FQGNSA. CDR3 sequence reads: CASSFAGRGGGDTQYF. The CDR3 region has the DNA TGTGCCAGCAGCTTCGCGGGTCGGGGAGGAGGAGATACGCAGTATTTT.

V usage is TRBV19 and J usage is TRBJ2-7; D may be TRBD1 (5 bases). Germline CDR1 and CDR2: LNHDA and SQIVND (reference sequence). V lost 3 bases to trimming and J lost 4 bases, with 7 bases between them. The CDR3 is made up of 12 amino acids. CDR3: CASSIDRYEQYF. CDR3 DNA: TGTGCCAGTAGTATTGACAGATACGAGCAGTACTTC.

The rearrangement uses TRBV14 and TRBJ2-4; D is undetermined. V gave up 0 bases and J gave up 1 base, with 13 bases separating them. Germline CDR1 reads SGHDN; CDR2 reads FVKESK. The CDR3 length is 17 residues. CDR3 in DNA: TGTGCCAGCAGCCAAGAAGGCGGCGCGGTGGCCAAAAACATTCAGTACTTC. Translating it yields CASSQEGGAVAKNIQYF.

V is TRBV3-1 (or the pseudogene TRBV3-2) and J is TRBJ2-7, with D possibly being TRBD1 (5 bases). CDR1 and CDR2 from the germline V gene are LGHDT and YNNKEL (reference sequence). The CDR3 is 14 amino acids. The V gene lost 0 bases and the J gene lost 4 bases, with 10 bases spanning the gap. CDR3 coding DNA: TGTGCCAGCAGCCAAGAGGGGCCGAGGTACGAGCAGTACTTC. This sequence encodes CASSQEGPRYEQYF.

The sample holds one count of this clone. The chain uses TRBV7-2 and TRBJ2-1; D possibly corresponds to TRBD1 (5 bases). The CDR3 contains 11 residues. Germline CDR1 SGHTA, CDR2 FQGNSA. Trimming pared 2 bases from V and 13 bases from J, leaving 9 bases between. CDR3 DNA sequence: TGTGCCAGCAGCTTAATGGGGCTACAGTTCTTC. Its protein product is CASSLMGLQFF. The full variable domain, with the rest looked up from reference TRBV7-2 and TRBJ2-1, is GAGVSQSPSNKVTEKGKDVELRCDPISGHTALYWYRQSLGQGLEFLIYFQGNSAPDKSGLPSDRFSAERTGGSVSTLTIQRTQQEDSAVYLCASSLMGLQFFGPGTRLTVL.

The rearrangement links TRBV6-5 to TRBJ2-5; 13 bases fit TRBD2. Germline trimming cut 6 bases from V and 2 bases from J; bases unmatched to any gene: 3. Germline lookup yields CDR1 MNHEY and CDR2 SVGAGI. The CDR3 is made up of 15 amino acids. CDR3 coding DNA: TGTGCCAGCAGCGGACTAGCGGGGGTTCAAGAGACCCAGTACTTC. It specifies CASSGLAGVQETQYF.

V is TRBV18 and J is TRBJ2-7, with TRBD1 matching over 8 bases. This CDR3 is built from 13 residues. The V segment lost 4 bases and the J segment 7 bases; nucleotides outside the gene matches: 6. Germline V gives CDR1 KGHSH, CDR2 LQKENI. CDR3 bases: TGTGCCAGCTCACGGACAGGGATAGAAGAGCAGTACTTC. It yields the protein CASSRTGIEEQYF.

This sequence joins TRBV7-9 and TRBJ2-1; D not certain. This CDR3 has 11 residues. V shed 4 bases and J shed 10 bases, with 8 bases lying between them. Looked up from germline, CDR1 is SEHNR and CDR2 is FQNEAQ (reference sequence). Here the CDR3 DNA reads TGTGCCAGCAGCTCGCGGTCCGAGCAGTTCTTC. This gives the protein CASSSRSEQFF.

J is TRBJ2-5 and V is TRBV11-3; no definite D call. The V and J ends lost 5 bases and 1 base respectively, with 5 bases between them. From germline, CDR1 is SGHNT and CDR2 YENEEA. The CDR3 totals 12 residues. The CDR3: CASSPGQETQYF. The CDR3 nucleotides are TGTGCCAGCAGCCCGGGCCAAGAGACCCAGTACTTC.

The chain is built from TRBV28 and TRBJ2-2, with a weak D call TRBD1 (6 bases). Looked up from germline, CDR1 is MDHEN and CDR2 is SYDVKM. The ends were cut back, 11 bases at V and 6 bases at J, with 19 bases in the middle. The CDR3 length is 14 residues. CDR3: CAHRPGAGAGELFF. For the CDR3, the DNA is TGTGCCCACAGGCCAGGGGCAGGAGCCGGGGAGCTGTTTTTT.

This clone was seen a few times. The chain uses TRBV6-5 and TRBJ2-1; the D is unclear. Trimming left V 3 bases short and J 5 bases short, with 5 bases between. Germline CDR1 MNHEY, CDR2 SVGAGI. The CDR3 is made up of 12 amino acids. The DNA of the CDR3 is TGTGCCAGCAGTTATAGCCACAATGAGCAGTTCTTC. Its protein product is CASSYSHNEQFF.

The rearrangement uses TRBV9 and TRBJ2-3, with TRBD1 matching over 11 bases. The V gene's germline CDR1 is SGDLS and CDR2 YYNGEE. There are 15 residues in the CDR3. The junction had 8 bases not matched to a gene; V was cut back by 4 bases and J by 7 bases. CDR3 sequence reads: CASSMGQGGLNTQYF. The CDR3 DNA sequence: TGTGCCAGCAGCATGGGACAGGGGGGATTGAATACGCAGTATTTT.

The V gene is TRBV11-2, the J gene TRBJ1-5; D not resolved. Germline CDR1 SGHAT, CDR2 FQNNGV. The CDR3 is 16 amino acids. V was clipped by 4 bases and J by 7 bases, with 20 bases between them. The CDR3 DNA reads TGTGCCAGCAGCTCACTCGGGTGGGGATCGGGGCAGCCCCAGCATTTT. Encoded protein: CASSSLGWGSGQPQHF.

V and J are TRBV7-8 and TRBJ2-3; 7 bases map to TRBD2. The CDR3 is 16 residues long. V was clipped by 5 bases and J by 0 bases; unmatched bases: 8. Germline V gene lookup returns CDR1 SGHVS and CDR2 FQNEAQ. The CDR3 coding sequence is TGTGCCAGCAGCCATCCGGGGGGATCTAGCACAGATACGCAGTATTTT. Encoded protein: CASSHPGGSSTDTQYF.

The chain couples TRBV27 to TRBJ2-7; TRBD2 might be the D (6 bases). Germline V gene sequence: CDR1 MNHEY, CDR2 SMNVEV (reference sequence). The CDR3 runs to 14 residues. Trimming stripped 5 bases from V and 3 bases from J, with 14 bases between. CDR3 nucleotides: TGTGCCAGCAGTCCTCGACTAGACCACTACGAGCAGTACTTC. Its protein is CASSPRLDHYEQYF.

CDR3 residues: CASSLGGTWNEQFF. Here the CDR3 DNA reads TGTGCCAGCAGCTTGGGGGGGACTTGGAATGAGCAGTTCTTC. V gene TRBV5-4 combines with J gene TRBJ2-1; possibly TRBD2 for D (6 bases). Per germline, CDR1 SGHNT and CDR2 YYREEE (reference sequence). The V and J ends lost 0 bases and 7 bases respectively, with 11 bases between them. The CDR3 loop spans 14 amino acids. Full variable domain (remainder filled in from reference TRBV5-4 and TRBJ2-1): ETGVTQSPTHLIKTRGQQVTLRCSSQSGHNTVSWYQQALGQGPQFIFQYYREEENGRGNFPPRFSGLQFPNYSSELNVNALELDDSALYLCASSLGGTWNEQFFGPGTRLTVL.

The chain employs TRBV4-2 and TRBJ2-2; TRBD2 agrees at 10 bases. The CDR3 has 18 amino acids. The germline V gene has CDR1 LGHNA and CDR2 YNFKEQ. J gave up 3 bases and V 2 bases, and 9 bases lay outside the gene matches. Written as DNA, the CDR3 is TGTGCCAGCAGCCAAAACCCTGTAGCGGGAGGTGACACCGGGGAGCTGTTTTTT. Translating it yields CASSQNPVAGGDTGELFF.

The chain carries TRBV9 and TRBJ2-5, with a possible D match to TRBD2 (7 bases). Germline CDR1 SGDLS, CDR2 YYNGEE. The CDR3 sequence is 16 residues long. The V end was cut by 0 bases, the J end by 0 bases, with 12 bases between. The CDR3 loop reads CASSVGGGQYQETQYF. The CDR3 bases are TGTGCCAGCAGCGTAGGCGGGGGCCAGTACCAAGAGACCCAGTACTTC.